Listed below are T cell receptor beta chains from one sample, sequenced in a study of T cells in Graves' hyperthyroidism and ophthalmopathy. TCRdb redid the calling of the multiplex PCR reads with MiXCR, one entry per CDR3 protein. The sample lists around 690,000 distinct CDR3 sequences; roughly 17% were seen once. The sequenced sample consisted of blood. The receptor set was obtained from a man aged 45-65 years with Graves' hyperthyroidism. Each CDR3 is given with its conserved first and last residue. The order of the fields is clone size, D gene, J gene, V gene, CDR3 protein, CDR3 DNA. A D gene is named only where the DNA matches it firmly. The listing skips clone size in some rows; elsewhere it reads once, few, many or a size class.

>.|TRBD2|TRBJ2-7|TRBV7-3
CASSRGGLEDEQYF
TGTGCCAGCAGCCGGGGGGGGCTAGAAGACGAGCAGTACTTC
>.|.|TRBJ1-4|TRBV5-1
CASSLMRATNEKLFF
TGCGCCAGCAGCTTGATGAGGGCAACTAATGAAAAACTGTTTTTT
>.|TRBD2|TRBJ2-7|TRBV7-2
CASSLVLAGVAYEQYF
TGTGCCAGCAGCTTAGTTTTAGCGGGAGTCGCCTACGAGCAGTACTTC
>few|.|TRBJ1-1|TRBV20-1
CSASPGAAEAFF
TGCAGTGCTAGCCCGGGGGCTGCGGAAGCTTTCTTT
>few|TRBD1|TRBJ2-1|TRBV10-3
CATLGGRGLSYNEQFF
TGTGCCACCTTGGGGGGCAGGGGGCTCTCCTACAATGAGCAGTTCTTC
>.|.|TRBJ1-5|TRBV7-2
CASSPSHWDNQPQHF
TGTGCCAGCAGCCCATCCCACTGGGATAATCAGCCCCAGCATTTT
>.|TRBD2|TRBJ2-1|TRBV3-1
CASSLTSGRAYNEQFF
TGTGCCAGCAGCTTGACTAGCGGGAGGGCCTACAATGAGCAGTTCTTC
>.|TRBD2|TRBJ2-1|TRBV6-2/TRBV6-3
CASSYSLFQTSGNEQFF
TGTGCCAGCAGTTACTCGCTTTTTCAGACTAGCGGCAATGAGCAGTTCTTC
>.|.|TRBJ2-1|TRBV3-1
CASSQGTGSSYNEQFF
TGTGCCAGCAGCCAAGGGACGGGAAGCTCCTACAATGAGCAGTTCTTC
>.|TRBD2|TRBJ2-3|TRBV9
CASSESLAGDTDTQYF
TGTGCCAGCAGCGAATCGCTAGCGGGTGACACAGATACGCAGTATTTT
>many|.|TRBJ1-1|TRBV10-3
CAISKQGWDTEAFF
TGTGCCATCAGCAAACAGGGCTGGGACACTGAAGCTTTCTTT
>many|TRBD2|TRBJ2-1|TRBV5-1
CASSYFSSGRSYNEQFF
TGCGCCAGCAGCTATTTCTCTAGCGGGCGGTCCTACAATGAGCAGTTCTTC
>few|.|TRBJ2-5|TRBV7-3
CASSLTVKETQYF
TGTGCCAGCAGTCTAACGGTCAAAGAGACCCAGTACTTC
>.|.|TRBJ1-5|TRBV4-3
CASSQVWGNQPQHF
TGCGCCAGCAGCCAAGTTTGGGGCAATCAGCCCCAGCATTTT
>.|TRBD2|TRBJ2-1|TRBV20-1
CSVLREVPEQFF
TGCAGTGTCTTGCGGGAGGTCCCTGAGCAGTTCTTC
>many|TRBD1|TRBJ2-1|TRBV6-1
CASSHPGQGDIPTYNEQFF
TGTGCCAGCAGTCACCCGGGACAGGGGGATATACCCACCTACAATGAGCAGTTCTTC
>many|.|TRBJ2-1|TRBV6-5
CASSYSFNFNEQFF
TGTGCCAGCAGTTACTCGTTCAATTTCAATGAGCAGTTCTTC
>many|.|TRBJ2-7|TRBV12-3/TRBV12-4
CASSLPGLSYEQYF
TGTGCCAGCAGTTTGCCAGGCCTTTCCTACGAGCAGTACTTC
>.|TRBD2|TRBJ2-1|TRBV30
CAWSKGLAGAISSYNEQFF
TGTGCCTGGAGTAAGGGACTAGCGGGCGCAATTAGCTCCTACAATGAGCAGTTCTTC
>many|TRBD2|TRBJ2-6|TRBV6-2/TRBV6-3
CASSYSTLAGDTPGANVLTF
TGTGCCAGCAGTTACTCGACGCTAGCGGGAGACACCCCTGGGGCCAACGTCCTGACTTTC
>.|.|TRBJ2-1|TRBV5-1
CASSFGQARRQFF
TGCGCCAGCAGCTTTGGACAAGCCCGGCGGCAGTTCTTC
>many|.|TRBJ1-1|TRBV30
CAWIDLMNTEAFF
TGTGCCTGGATAGACCTAATGAACACTGAAGCTTTCTTT
>many|TRBD1|TRBJ2-1|TRBV5-1
CASYWDSPYNEQFF
TGCGCCAGCTACTGGGACAGCCCCTACAATGAGCAGTTCTTC
>many|TRBD1|TRBJ1-1|TRBV20-1
CSAPTGPTNTEAFF
TGCAGTGCCCCGACAGGGCCCACGAACACTGAAGCTTTCTTT
>many|.|TRBJ1-5|TRBV28
CASRRGYQPQHF
TGTGCCAGCAGGAGGGGTTATCAGCCCCAGCATTTT
>.|.|TRBJ2-1|TRBV20-1
CSARISPSDHEQFF
TGCAGTGCTAGAATCAGTCCGTCCGACCATGAGCAGTTCTTC